The source of this TCR beta chain is a study of T cells in Graves' hyperthyroidism and ophthalmopathy. Study results and caveats: Ophthalmopathy got predicted by the model a median approximately 6.3 months before its onset.

V lost 4 bases, J lost 0 bases, and 17 bases lay in between. The CDR3 is 17 residues long. Germline loops: CDR1 SGHRS, CDR2 YFSETQ. It was RNA transcripts that yielded the amplified TCR beta CDR3 regions. During a first-round RT-PCR of the TCR CDR3, the HTBI primer set was used. Via MiXCR, TCRdb re-called the multiplex PCR reads, giving one row per CDR3 protein. This sample yields hundreds of thousands of distinct CDR3 sequences, of which 15% to 20% are seen a single time; around 50% belongs to the top ten. In the case of this clonotype: The antigen is unknown.

This TCR came from a man aged 35 to 55 with Graves' ophthalmopathy. This rearrangement joins TRBV5-1 to TRBJ1-5; D call uncertain. Sequenced material: blood. CDR3 protein: CASSPQPMAASNQPQHF. In DNA form, the CDR3 reads TGCGCCAGCAGCCCCCAGCCAATGGCGGCTAGCAATCAGCCCCAGCATTTT.